This T cell receptor (beta chain) is from a study of blood T cell repertoires in COVID-19. Looking at the study overall: Some COVID-19 samples were acute and others convalescent; all came from the United States, Italy and Spain.

This CDR3 has 20 residues. TCRdb's table, derived via immunoSEQ multiplex PCR, lists solely in-frame clones and lacks some. The sample has fewer than 400,000 clones, 85% seen once. This clonotype originated in a woman younger than 30 with acute or convalescent COVID-19. The chain couples TRBV21-1 to TRBJ2-3; no check of the table's D call, TRBD1, against the DNA was made. TRBV21-1 is a pseudogene segment. Input material: peripheral blood. This CDR3 reads CASSNPSGTGGYHRTDTQYF. Here the CDR3 DNA reads TGTGCCAGCAGCAACCCGTCCGGGACAGGGGGCTACCATCGCACAGATACGCAGTATTTT.